Listed below are T cell receptor beta chains from one sample, sequenced in a study of shared clonotypes between healthy human individuals. Method: immunoSEQ multiplex PCR; TCRdb's copy keeps in-frame clones and lacks some. The table lists about 1.1 million clones, 75% to 85% of them singletons. Sequencing was carried out using memory CD4+ T cells from PBMCs. These receptors were taken from a man between 18 and 35 years old in good health. Some clones in this sample may be carry-over from other donors' samples. The CDR3 runs from the conserved cysteine through the conserved F or W. A D gene is named only where the DNA matches it firmly. Expanded clones get a size class; other rows say once, few or many, or leave the size out.

clone_size j_call v_call d_call cdr3_nt cdr3_aa
- TRBJ1-3 TRBV28 TRBD1 TGTGCCAGCAGTTTATTTGGCCCCGGACAGGGGTCAGGAAACACCATATATTTT CASSLFGPGQGSGNTIYF
- TRBJ1-2 TRBV27 TRBD1 TGTGCCAGCAGTCCCGACAGGGGCGCGGAAGGCGGCTACACCTTC CASSPDRGAEGGYTF
- TRBJ2-3 TRBV29-1 - TGCAGCGTCTCGGCCAGTTCCACAGATACGCAGTATTTT CSVSASSTDTQYF
once TRBJ1-5 TRBV30 TRBD1 TGTGCCTGGGGGTCACAGGGGAGCAATCAGCCCCAGCATTTT CAWGSQGSNQPQHF
- TRBJ2-3 TRBV5-1 - TGCGCCAGCAGCTTGGATGCTAGCCTTCCCACAGATACGCAGTATTTT CASSLDASLPTDTQYF
- TRBJ2-5 TRBV28 - TGTGCCAGCAGCCCAAATAAGTTAGGGACACCCCAAGAGACCCAGTACTTC CASSPNKLGTPQETQYF
- TRBJ1-1 TRBV28 - TGTGCCAGCAGACACAGGGAATTGAACACTGAAGCTTTCTTT CASRHRELNTEAFF
- TRBJ2-2 TRBV5-4 TRBD1 TGTGCCAGCAGCTGGCCGGGACAGGGCAGTACCGGGGAGCTGTTTTTT CASSWPGQGSTGELFF
once TRBJ2-2 TRBV30 TRBD2 TGTGCCTGGAGGGGACTAGCGGCGAACACCGGGGAGCTGTTTTTT CAWRGLAANTGELFF
few TRBJ1-1 TRBV15 TRBD1 TGTGCCACCAGCAGGGGGACAGGCCAGATGAACACTGAAGCTTTCTTT CATSRGTGQMNTEAFF
- TRBJ2-2 TRBV5-1 TRBD1 TGCGCCAGCAGCTTGGCCGGGGACAGGAGCTTTGGCGGGGAGCTGTTTTTT CASSLAGDRSFGGELFF
- TRBJ2-7 TRBV11-2 TRBD2 TGTGCCAGCAGCCCAAGCTCTAGCGGGAGTGGGTACGAGCAGTACTTC CASSPSSSGSGYEQYF
- TRBJ2-7 TRBV10-1 - TGCGCCAGCAGTGTTAGTTCCGCGGGCAGGGCCCCCTACGAGCAGTACTTC CASSVSSAGRAPYEQYF
- TRBJ2-1 TRBV7-3 TRBD1 TGTGCCAGCAGCTTAAGGGGACAGGGGCACAATGAGCAGTTCTTC CASSLRGQGHNEQFF
- TRBJ2-1 TRBV18 - TGTGCCAGCTCATTTTATTCGACAGACTACAATGAGCAGTTCTTC CASSFYSTDYNEQFF
- TRBJ1-2 TRBV28 - TGTGCCAGCAGTTTTCTCGTTGAAGGGAGTGGCTACACCTTC CASSFLVEGSGYTF
few TRBJ2-7 TRBV5-1 - TGCGCCAGCAGCTTGAGCTGGTTGTCCGAGCAGTACTTC CASSLSWLSEQYF
many TRBJ2-1 TRBV6-6 - TGTGCCAGCCGTCCAGGGAGGTCCTACAATGAGCAGTTCTTC CASRPGRSYNEQFF